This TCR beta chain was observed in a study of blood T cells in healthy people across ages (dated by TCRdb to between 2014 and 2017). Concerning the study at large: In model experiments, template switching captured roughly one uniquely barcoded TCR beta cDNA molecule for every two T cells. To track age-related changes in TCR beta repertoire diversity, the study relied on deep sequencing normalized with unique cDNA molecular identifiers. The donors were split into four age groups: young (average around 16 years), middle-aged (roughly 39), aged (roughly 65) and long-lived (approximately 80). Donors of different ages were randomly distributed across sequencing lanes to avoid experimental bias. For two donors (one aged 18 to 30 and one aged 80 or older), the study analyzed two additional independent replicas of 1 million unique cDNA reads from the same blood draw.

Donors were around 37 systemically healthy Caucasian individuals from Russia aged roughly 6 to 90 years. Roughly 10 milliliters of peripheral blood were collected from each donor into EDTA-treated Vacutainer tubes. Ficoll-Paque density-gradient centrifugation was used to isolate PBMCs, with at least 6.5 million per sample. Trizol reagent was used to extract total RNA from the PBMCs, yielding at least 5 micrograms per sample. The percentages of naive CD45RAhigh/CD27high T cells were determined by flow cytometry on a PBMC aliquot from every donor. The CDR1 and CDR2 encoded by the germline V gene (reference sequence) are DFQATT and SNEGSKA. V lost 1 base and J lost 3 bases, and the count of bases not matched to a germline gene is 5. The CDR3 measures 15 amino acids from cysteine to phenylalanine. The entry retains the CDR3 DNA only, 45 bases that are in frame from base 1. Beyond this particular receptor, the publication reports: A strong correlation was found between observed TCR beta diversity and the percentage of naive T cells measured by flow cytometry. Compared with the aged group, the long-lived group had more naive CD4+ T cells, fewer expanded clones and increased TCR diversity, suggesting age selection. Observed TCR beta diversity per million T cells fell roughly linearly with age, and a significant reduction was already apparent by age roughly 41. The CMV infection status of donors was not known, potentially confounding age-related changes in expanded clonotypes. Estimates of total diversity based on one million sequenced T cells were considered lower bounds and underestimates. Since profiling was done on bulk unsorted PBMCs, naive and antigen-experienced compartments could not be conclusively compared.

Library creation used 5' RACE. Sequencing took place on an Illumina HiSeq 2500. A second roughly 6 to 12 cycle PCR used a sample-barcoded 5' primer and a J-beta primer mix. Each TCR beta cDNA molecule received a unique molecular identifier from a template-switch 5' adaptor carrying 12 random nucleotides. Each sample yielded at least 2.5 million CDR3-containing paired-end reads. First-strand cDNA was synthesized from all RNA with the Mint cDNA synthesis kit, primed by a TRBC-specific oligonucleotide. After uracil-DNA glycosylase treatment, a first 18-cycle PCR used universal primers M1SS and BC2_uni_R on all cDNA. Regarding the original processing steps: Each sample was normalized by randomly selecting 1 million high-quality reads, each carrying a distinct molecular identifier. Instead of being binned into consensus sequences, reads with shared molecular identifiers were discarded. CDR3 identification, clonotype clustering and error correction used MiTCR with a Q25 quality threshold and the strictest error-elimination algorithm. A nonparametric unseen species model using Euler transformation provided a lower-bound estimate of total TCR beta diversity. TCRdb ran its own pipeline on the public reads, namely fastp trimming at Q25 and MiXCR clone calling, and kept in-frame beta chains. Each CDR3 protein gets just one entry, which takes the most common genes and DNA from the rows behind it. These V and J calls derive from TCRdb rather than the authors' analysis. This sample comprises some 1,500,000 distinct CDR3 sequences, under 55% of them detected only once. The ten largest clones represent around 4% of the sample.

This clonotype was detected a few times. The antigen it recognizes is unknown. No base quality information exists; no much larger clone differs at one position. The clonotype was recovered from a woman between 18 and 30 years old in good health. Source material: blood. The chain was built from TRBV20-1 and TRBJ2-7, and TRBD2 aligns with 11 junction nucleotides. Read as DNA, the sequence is TGCAGTGCTAGAGTTCGCACTAGCGGGAGCTACGAGCAGTACTTC. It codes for CSARVRTSGSYEQYF.